These 11 T cell receptor beta chains came from one sample sequenced in a study of T cell repertoires in cytomegalovirus infection. TCRdb called the reads again in MiXCR, with one record for every CDR3 protein. The sample shows more than 85,000 distinct CDR3 sequences, around a quarter of them seen only once. The specimen was CD8+ T cells from PBMCs. The receptors shown here come from a human donor in good health (CMV status not recorded). Some clones in this sample may be carry-over from other donors' samples.

This clonotype showed up many times. The chain recombines TRBV12-3 or TRBV12-4 with TRBJ2-3; no reliable D call. The CDR3 runs to 15 residues. Trimming removed 4 bases at V and 6 bases at J, with 17 bases between. CDR3 bases: TGTGCCAGCAGTTCAACCACTCCTGGTATGGATACGCAGTATTTT. Translation gives CASSSTTPGMDTQYF.

A word on this clonotype: Being one base from a much bigger clone, this may be a read error. V is TRBV7-2 and J is TRBJ1-4, with TRBD1 matching over 8 bases. Per germline, CDR1 SGHTA and CDR2 FQGNSA. The CDR3 is made up of 17 amino acids. Unmatched junction bases numbered 14, after V lost 5 bases and J lost 6 bases. Here the CDR3 reads CASSPVRQGLVDEKLFF. In nucleotides, the CDR3 is TGTGCCAGCAGCCCTGTCCGACAGGGGTTGGTGGATGAAAAACTGTTTTTT.

The chain has TRBV20-1 and TRBJ2-3, with 9 bases matching TRBD2. This CDR3 comprises 15 residues. Germline values: CDR1 DFQATT, CDR2 SNEGSKA (reference sequence). J was trimmed by 4 bases and V by 6 bases; bases with no gene match: 11. The CDR3 bases are TGCAGTGCCCAAGAGGCGCAGCGGGGGGCAGATACGCAGTATTTT. It specifies CSAQEAQRGADTQYF.

This CDR3 reads CASSRGTSGGFYEQYF. CDR3 bases: TGTGCCAGCAGTCGAGGGACTAGCGGGGGTTTCTACGAGCAGTACTTC. V and J are TRBV27 and TRBJ2-7; 14 positions agree with TRBD2. The junction had 6 bases not matched to a gene; V was cut back by 5 bases and J by 3 bases. This CDR3 contains 16 residues. The germline V gene encodes CDR1 MNHEY and CDR2 SMNVEV (reference sequence).

At least ten counts were recorded for this clonotype. In nucleotides, the CDR3 is TGTGCCAGCAGCCCAAGGACTAGCGGGGGTTCTTATACGCAGTATTTT. Protein product: CASSPRTSGGSYTQYF. This chain joins TRBV7-2 and TRBJ2-3; TRBD2 matches 13 bases. The CDR3 loop spans 16 amino acids. CDR1 SGHTA and CDR2 FQGNSA come from the germline V gene. V was pared by 5 bases and J by 7 bases, with 9 bases of the junction left unmatched.

The chain links TRBV2 to TRBJ2-1; D uncertain. There are 13 residues in the CDR3. Trimming pared 2 bases from V and 10 bases from J, leaving 12 bases between. CDR1 is SNHLY and CDR2 is FYNNEI in the germline V gene. CDR3 sequence: CASSEIKTAEQFF. The CDR3 nucleotides are TGTGCCAGCAGTGAAATTAAAACGGCGGAGCAGTTCTTC.

V is TRBV28 and J is TRBJ2-1; D is perhaps TRBD2 (5 bases). Trimming took 3 bases from V and 8 from J, leaving 17 bases between them. The CDR3 length is 15 residues. The germline V gene encodes CDR1 MDHEN and CDR2 SYDVKM. The chain's CDR3 is CASSFESGPWDEQFF. The DNA for the CDR3 is TGTGCCAGCAGTTTTGAAAGCGGCCCTTGGGATGAGCAGTTCTTC.

As regards this clonotype: Just one base apart from a much larger clone, this may be a read error. The chain combines TRBV19 with TRBJ2-1, with D perhaps matching TRBD2 (5 bases). The germline V gene encodes CDR1 LNHDA and CDR2 SQIVND (reference sequence). This CDR3 has 15 amino acids. CDR3 DNA sequence: TGTGCCAGTAGTATAAAAACGGGAAGCTACAATGAGCAGGTCTTC. It codes for CASSIKTGSYNEQVF.

This clonotype turned up a few times. This rearrangement joins TRBV20-1 to TRBJ2-1; TRBD1 agrees at 8 bases. The CDR3 totals 14 residues. Germline CDR1 and CDR2: DFQATT and SNEGSKA (reference sequence). Trimming removed 2 bases from V and 6 bases from J; junction bases left unmatched: 6. CDR3 in DNA: TGCAGTGCTAGACCCACGGACAGGGTCAATGAGCAGTTCTTC. Its translation: CSARPTDRVNEQFF.

This clonotype has ten or more counts. This chain links TRBV7-2 with TRBJ2-7, with 7 bases fitting TRBD1. Unmatched junction bases numbered 9, after V lost 2 bases and J lost 5 bases. Germline-derived CDR1 and CDR2 are SGHTA and FQGNSA. The CDR3 runs to 15 residues. The CDR3 bases are TGTGCCAGCAGCTTAAAGGCAGGGGGAGACAACGAGCAGTACTTC. Its translation: CASSLKAGGDNEQYF.

This clonotype occurred a few times. The rearrangement joins TRBV20-1 to TRBJ1-3, with D unclear. CDR3 length: 11 residues. V lost 6 bases, J lost 2 bases, and 5 bases lay in between. Per germline, CDR1 DFQATT and CDR2 SNEGSKA (reference sequence). CDR3 sequence (DNA): TGCAGTGCGCGTACTGGAAACACCATATATTTT. Residues: CSARTGNTIYF.